Given below is one TCR beta chain in context. Trimming removed 7 bases from V and 7 bases from J, with 34 bases in between. In germline, CDR1 is LNHDA, CDR2 SQIVND (reference sequence). This CDR3 is built from 19 residues. This sample is drawn from a study of blood T cell repertoires in COVID-19. Overall study: The United States, Italy and Spain provided the acute and convalescent COVID-19 samples. The cDNA or gDNA used as material had been derived from T cells, B-cell-depleted T cells, or PBMCs.

The authors' processing: Scientists estimated how many nucleated cells there were by amplifying reference gene primers. Sequencing used immunoSEQ multiplex PCR; TCRdb keeps in-frame clones, though not all of them. V, J and clone size reflect that table, while D and trimming were determined from the DNA. This sample has some 89,000 clones; almost 85% occur once, and the top ten carry about 1.2%. Specimen: peripheral blood. This chain uses TRBV19 with TRBJ1-1; the D gene is possibly TRBD1 (5 bases). This TCR derives from a woman at least 80 years old with acute or convalescent COVID-19. The CDR3 DNA is TGTGCCAGTACTTCCCTACTTGGAGGGGCAGGGATGGGCCGGGGTGAAGCTTTCTTT. Translated, it gives CASTSLLGGAGMGRGEAFF.